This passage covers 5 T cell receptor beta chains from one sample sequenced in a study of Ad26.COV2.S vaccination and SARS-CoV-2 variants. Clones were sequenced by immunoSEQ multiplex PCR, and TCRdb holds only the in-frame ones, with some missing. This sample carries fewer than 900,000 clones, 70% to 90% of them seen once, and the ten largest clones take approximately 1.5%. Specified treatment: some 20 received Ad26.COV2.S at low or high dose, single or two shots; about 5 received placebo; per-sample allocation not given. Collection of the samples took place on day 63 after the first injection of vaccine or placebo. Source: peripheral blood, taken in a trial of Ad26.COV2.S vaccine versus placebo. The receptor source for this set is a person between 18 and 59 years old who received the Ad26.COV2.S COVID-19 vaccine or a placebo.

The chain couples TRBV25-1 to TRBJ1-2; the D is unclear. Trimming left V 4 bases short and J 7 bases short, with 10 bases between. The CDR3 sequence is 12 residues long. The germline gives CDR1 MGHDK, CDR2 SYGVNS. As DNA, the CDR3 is TGTGCCAGCAGTGGGGCCCTTTTTGGCTACACCTTC. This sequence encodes CASSGALFGYTF.

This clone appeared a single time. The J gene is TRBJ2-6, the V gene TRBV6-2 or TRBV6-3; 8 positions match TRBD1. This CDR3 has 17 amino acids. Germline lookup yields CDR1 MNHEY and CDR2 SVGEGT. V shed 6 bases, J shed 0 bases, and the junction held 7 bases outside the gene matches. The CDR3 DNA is TGTGCCAGCAGCGACAGGGGAGGTACCTCTGGGGCCAACGTCCTGACTTTC. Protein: CASSDRGGTSGANVLTF.

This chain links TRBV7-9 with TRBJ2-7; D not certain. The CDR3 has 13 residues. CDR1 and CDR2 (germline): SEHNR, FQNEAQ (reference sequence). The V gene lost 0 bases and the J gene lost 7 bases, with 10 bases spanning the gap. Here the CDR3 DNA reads TGTGCCAGCAGCTTAGCGGGCTCGTGGGAGCAGTACTTC. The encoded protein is CASSLAGSWEQYF. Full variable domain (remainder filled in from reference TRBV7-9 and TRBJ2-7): DTGVSQNPRHKITKRGQNVTFRCDPISEHNRLYWYRQTLGQGPEFLTYFQNEAQLEKSRLLSDRFSAERPKGSFSTLEIQRTEQGDSAMYLCASSLAGSWEQYFGPGTRLTVT.

The CDR3 DNA reads as TGTGCCAGCAGCTTACGAGGGGCCCTTTCCACAGATACGCAGTATTTT. This codes for CASSLRGALSTDTQYF. The chain combines TRBV11-2 with TRBJ2-3; TRBD1 or TRBD2 may be the D gene (5 bases each). The CDR3 sequence is 16 residues long. V dropped 2 bases and J dropped 2 bases, with 14 bases sitting between them. Germline CDR1 SGHAT, CDR2 FQNNGV.

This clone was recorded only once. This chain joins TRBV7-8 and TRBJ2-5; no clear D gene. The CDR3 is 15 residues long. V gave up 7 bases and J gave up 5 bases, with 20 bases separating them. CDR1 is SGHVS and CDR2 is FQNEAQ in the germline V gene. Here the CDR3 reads CASTDTGSVGETQYF. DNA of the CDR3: TGTGCCAGCACCGACACTGGGTCCGTTGGGGAGACCCAGTACTTC.